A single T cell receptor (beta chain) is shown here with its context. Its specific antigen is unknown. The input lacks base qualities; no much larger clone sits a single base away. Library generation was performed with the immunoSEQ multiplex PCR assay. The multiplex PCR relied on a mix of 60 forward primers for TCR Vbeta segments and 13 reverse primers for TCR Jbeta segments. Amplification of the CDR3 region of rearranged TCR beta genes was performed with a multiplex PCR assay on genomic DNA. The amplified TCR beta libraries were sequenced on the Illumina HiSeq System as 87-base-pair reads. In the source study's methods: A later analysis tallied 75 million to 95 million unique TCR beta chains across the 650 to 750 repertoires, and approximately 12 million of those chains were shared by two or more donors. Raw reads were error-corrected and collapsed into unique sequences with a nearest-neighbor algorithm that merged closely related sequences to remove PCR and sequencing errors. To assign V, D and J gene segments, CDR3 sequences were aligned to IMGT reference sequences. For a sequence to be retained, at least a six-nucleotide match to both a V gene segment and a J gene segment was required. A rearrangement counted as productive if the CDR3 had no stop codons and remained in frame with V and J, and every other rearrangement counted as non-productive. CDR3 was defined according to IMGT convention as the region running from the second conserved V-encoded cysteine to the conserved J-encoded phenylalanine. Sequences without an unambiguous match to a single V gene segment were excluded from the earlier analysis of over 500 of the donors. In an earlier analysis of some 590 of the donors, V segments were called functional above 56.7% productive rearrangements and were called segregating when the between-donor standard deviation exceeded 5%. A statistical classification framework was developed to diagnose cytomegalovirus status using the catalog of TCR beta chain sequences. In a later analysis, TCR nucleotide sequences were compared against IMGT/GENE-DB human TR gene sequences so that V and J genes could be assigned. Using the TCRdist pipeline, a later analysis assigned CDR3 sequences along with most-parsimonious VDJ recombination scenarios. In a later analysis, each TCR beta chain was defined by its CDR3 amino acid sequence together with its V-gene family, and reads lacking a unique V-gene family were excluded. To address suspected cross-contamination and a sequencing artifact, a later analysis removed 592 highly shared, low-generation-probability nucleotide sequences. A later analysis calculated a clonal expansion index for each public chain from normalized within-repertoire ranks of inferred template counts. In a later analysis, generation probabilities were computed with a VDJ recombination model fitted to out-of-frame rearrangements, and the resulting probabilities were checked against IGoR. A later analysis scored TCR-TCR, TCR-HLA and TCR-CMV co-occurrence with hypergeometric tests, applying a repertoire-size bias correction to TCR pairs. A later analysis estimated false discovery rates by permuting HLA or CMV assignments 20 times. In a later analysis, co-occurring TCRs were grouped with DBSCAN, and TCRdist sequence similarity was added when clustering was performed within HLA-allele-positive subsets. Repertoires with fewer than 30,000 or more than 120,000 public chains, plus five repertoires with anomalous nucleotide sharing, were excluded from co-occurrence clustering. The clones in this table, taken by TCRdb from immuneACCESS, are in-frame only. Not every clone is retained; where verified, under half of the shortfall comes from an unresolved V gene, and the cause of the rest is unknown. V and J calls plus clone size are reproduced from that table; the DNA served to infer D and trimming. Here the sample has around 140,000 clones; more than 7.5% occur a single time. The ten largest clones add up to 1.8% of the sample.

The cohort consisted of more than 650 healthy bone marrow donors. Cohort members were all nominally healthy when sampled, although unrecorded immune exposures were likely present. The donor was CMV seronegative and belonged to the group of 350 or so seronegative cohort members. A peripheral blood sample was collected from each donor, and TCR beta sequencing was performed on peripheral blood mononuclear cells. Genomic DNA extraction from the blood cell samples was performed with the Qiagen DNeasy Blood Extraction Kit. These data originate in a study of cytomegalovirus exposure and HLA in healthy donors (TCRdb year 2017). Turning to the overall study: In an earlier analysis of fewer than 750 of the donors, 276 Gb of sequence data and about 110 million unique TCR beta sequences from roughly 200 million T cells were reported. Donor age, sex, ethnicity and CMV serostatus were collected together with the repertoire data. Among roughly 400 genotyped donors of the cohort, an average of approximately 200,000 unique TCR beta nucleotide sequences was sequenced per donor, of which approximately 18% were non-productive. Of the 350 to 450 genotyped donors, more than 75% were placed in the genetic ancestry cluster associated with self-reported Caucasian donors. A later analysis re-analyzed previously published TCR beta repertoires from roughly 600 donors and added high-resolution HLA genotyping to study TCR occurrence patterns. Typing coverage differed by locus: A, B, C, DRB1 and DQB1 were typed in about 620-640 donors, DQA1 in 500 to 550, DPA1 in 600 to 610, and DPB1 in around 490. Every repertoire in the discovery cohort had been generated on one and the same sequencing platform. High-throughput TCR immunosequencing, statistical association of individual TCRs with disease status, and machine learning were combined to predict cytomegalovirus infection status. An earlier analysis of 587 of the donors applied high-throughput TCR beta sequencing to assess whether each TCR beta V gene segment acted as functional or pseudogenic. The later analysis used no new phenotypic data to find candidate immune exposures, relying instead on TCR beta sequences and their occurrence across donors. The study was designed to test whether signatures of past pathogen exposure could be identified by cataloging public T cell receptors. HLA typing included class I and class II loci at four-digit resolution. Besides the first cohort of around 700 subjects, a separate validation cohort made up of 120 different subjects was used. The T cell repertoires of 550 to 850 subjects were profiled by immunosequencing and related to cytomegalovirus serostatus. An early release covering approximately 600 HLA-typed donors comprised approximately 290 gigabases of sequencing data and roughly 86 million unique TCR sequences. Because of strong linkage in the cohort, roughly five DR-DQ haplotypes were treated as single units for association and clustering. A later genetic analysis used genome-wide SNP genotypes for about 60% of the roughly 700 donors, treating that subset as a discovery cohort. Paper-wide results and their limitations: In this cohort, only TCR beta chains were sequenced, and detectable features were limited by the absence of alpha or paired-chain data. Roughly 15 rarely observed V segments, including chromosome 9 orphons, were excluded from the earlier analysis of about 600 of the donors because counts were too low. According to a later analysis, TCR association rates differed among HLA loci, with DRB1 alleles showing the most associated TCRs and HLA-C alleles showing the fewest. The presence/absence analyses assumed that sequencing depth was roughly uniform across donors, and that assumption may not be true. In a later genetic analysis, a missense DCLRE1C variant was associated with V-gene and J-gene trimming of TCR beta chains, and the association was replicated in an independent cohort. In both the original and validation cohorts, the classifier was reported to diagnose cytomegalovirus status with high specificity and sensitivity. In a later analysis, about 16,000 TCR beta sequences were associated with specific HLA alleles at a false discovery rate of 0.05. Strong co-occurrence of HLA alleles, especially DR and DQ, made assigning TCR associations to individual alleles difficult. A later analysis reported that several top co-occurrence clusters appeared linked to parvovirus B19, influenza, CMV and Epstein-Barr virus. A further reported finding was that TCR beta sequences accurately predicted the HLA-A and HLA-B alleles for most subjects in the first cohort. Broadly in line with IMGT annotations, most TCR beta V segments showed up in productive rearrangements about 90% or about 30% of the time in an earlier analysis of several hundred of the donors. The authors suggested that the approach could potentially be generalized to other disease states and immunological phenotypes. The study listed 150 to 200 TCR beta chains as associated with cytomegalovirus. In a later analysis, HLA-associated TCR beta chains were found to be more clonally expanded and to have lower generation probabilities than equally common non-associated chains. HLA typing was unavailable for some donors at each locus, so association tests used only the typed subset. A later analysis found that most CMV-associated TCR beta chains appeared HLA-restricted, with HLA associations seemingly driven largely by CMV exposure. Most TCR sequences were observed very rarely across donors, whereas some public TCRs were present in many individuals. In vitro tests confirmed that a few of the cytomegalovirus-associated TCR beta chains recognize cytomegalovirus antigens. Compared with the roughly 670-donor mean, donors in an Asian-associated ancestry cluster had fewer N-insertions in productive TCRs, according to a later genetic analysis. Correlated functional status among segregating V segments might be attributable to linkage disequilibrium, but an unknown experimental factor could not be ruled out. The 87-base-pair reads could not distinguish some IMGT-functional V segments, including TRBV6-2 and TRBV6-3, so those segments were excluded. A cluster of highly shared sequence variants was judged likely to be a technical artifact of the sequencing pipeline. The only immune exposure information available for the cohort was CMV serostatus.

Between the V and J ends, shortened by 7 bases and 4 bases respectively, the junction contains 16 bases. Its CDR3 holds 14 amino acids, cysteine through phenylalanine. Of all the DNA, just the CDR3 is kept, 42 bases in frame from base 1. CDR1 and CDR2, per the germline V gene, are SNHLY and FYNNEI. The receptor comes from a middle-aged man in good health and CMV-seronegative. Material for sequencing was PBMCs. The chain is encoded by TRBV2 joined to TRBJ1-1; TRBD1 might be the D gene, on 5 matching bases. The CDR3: CASNMNYDSTEAFF. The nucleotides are TGTGCCAGCAATATGAACTACGACAGCACTGAAGCTTTCTTT.